The rows below give T cell receptor beta chains drawn from one sample of a study of CD8 T cells in Susac syndrome. Via MiXCR, TCRdb re-called the immunoSEQ multiplex PCR reads, giving one row per CDR3 protein. The top ten hold around 0.093% of the sample, which has 200,000 to 300,000 distinct CDR3 sequences, 90% to 96% seen once. Specimen: CD4+ T cells from PBMCs. The receptors here all came from a human donor with Susac syndrome. CDR3s include the opening cysteine and the closing phenylalanine or tryptophan. The order of the fields is D gene, J gene, V gene, clone size, CDR3 DNA, CDR3 protein. D genes are given only for firm matches. Size is stated for part of the rows, as once, few or many counts, or as a class when the clone is expanded.

D gene: TRBD2
J gene: TRBJ2-4
V gene: TRBV30
clone size: NA
CDR3 DNA: TGTGCCTGGAGTGTTACCCGGACTAGCGGGAGGGGACTAGCCAAAAACATTCAGTACTTC
CDR3 protein: CAWSVTRTSGRGLAKNIQYF

D gene: NA
J gene: TRBJ1-2
V gene: TRBV20-1
clone size: NA
CDR3 DNA: TGCAGTGCTAGAGATCAGGAGGGAACCTATGGCTACACCTTC
CDR3 protein: CSARDQEGTYGYTF

D gene: TRBD2
J gene: TRBJ2-1
V gene: TRBV20-1
clone size: NA
CDR3 DNA: TGCAGTGCCCATCTAGCGGGAGGTAACAATGAGCAGTTCTTC
CDR3 protein: CSAHLAGGNNEQFF

D gene: NA
J gene: TRBJ2-7
V gene: TRBV2
clone size: NA
CDR3 DNA: TGTGCCAGCAGTGAAGCGCGCTTGGCCGAGCAGTACTTC
CDR3 protein: CASSEARLAEQYF

D gene: NA
J gene: TRBJ2-1
V gene: TRBV5-1
clone size: NA
CDR3 DNA: TGCGCCAGCAGACAGGACAATGAGCAGTTCTTC
CDR3 protein: CASRQDNEQFF

D gene: NA
J gene: TRBJ2-7
V gene: TRBV20-1
clone size: once
CDR3 DNA: TGCAGTGCTAGAGATTGGCAGGGGAACTACGAGCAGTACTTC
CDR3 protein: CSARDWQGNYEQYF

D gene: NA
J gene: TRBJ2-4
V gene: TRBV14
clone size: NA
CDR3 DNA: TGTGCCAGCAGCTCTGGGCGCATTCAGTACTTC
CDR3 protein: CASSSGRIQYF

D gene: NA
J gene: TRBJ1-2
V gene: TRBV7-9
clone size: NA
CDR3 DNA: TGTGCCAGCAGCTACGAGGCTAACTATGGCTACACCTTC
CDR3 protein: CASSYEANYGYTF

D gene: TRBD1
J gene: TRBJ1-1
V gene: TRBV27
clone size: NA
CDR3 DNA: TGTGCCAGCAGTTTGACAGGGAGGGCTGAAGCTTTCTTT
CDR3 protein: CASSLTGRAEAFF

D gene: NA
J gene: TRBJ1-1
V gene: TRBV20-1
clone size: NA
CDR3 DNA: TGCAGTGCTAGAGCTTCAGGGTCGACGGAAGCTTTCTTT
CDR3 protein: CSARASGSTEAFF

D gene: TRBD2
J gene: TRBJ2-1
V gene: TRBV20-1
clone size: NA
CDR3 DNA: TGCAGTGCTAGAATTAGCGGGAGCTCCTACAATGAGCAGTTCTTC
CDR3 protein: CSARISGSSYNEQFF

D gene: NA
J gene: TRBJ2-1
V gene: TRBV24-1
clone size: NA
CDR3 DNA: TGTGCCACCAGTGACGGAGGGACCTACAATGAGCAGTTCTTC
CDR3 protein: CATSDGGTYNEQFF

D gene: TRBD2
J gene: TRBJ2-7
V gene: TRBV28
clone size: NA
CDR3 DNA: TGTGCCAGCAGTTTACTGAGCGGGAGTGCCTACGAGCAGTACTTC
CDR3 protein: CASSLLSGSAYEQYF

D gene: NA
J gene: TRBJ1-1
V gene: TRBV25-1
clone size: once
CDR3 DNA: TGTGCCAGCAGTGAATACCTGACAGGTATGAACACTGAAGCTTTCTTT
CDR3 protein: CASSEYLTGMNTEAFF

D gene: TRBD1
J gene: TRBJ2-7
V gene: TRBV20-1
clone size: NA
CDR3 DNA: TGCAGTGCCAGGACAGGGAATTCCTACGAGCAGTACTTC
CDR3 protein: CSARTGNSYEQYF

D gene: NA
J gene: TRBJ2-3
V gene: TRBV7-7
clone size: NA
CDR3 DNA: TGTGCTAGCAGCACCAGCGGAACAGATACGCAGTATTTT
CDR3 protein: CASSTSGTDTQYF

D gene: TRBD1
J gene: TRBJ2-6
V gene: TRBV18
clone size: NA
CDR3 DNA: TGTGCCAGCTCACCTTTGTACAGGGGTAAAGCTGGGGCCAACGTCCTGACTTTC
CDR3 protein: CASSPLYRGKAGANVLTF

D gene: TRBD1
J gene: TRBJ1-2
V gene: TRBV29-1
clone size: NA
CDR3 DNA: TGCAGCTGTCGATTAGCAGGGGGCTATGGCTACACCTTC
CDR3 protein: CSCRLAGGYGYTF

D gene: NA
J gene: TRBJ1-1
V gene: TRBV18
clone size: NA
CDR3 DNA: TGTGCCAGCTCCCCTACCGCGCAGGGTGGCACTGAAGCTTTCTTT
CDR3 protein: CASSPTAQGGTEAFF

D gene: NA
J gene: TRBJ2-1
V gene: TRBV3-1
clone size: NA
CDR3 DNA: TGTGCCAGCACCCCCACCCCGACTAGCTCCTACAATGAGCAGTTCTTC
CDR3 protein: CASTPTPTSSYNEQFF

D gene: TRBD1
J gene: TRBJ1-4
V gene: TRBV20-1
clone size: once
CDR3 DNA: TGCAGTGCTACGGGACAGGGGGCAGGAGGATACGAAAAACTGTTTTTT
CDR3 protein: CSATGQGAGGYEKLFF

D gene: NA
J gene: TRBJ1-1
V gene: TRBV29-1
clone size: NA
CDR3 DNA: TGCAGCGTTGTATCGGGGCCGGGCAGCAAGGAAGCTTTCTTT
CDR3 protein: CSVVSGPGSKEAFF

D gene: NA
J gene: TRBJ2-1
V gene: TRBV20-1
clone size: NA
CDR3 DNA: TGCAGTGCCAGATTGGACCCAATATGGGTAAATGAGCAGTTCTTC
CDR3 protein: CSARLDPIWVNEQFF

D gene: NA
J gene: TRBJ2-5
V gene: TRBV20-1
clone size: NA
CDR3 DNA: TGCAGTGCTAGTGGCCCCGGACTAGGGGGAGAAGAGACCCAGTACTTC
CDR3 protein: CSASGPGLGGEETQYF

D gene: NA
J gene: TRBJ2-1
V gene: TRBV20-1
clone size: NA
CDR3 DNA: TGCAGTGCTAGAGATCTTCGGGGTTGGGATGAGCAGTTCTTC
CDR3 protein: CSARDLRGWDEQFF

D gene: NA
J gene: TRBJ2-4
V gene: TRBV12-3/TRBV12-4
clone size: NA
CDR3 DNA: TGTGCCAGCAGTCCGACGGATATCCTAGCCAAAAACATTCAGTACTTC
CDR3 protein: CASSPTDILAKNIQYF

D gene: NA
J gene: TRBJ1-1
V gene: TRBV18
clone size: NA
CDR3 DNA: TGTGCCAGCTCACCAAACAGGGAGACTGAAGCTTTCTTT
CDR3 protein: CASSPNRETEAFF

D gene: NA
J gene: TRBJ1-1
V gene: TRBV28
clone size: NA
CDR3 DNA: TGTGCCAGCAGTACCTCCGCGGCAGGGATGGACACTGAAGCTTTCTTT
CDR3 protein: CASSTSAAGMDTEAFF

D gene: NA
J gene: TRBJ2-1
V gene: TRBV9
clone size: NA
CDR3 DNA: TGTGCCAGCAGCGTCACCCGAGCCAAGACAGAGCAGTTCTTC
CDR3 protein: CASSVTRAKTEQFF

D gene: TRBD1
J gene: TRBJ1-2
V gene: TRBV28
clone size: NA
CDR3 DNA: TGTGCCAGCAGTTCCACAGGGGGGATAGGCTACACCTTC
CDR3 protein: CASSSTGGIGYTF

D gene: NA
J gene: TRBJ2-3
V gene: TRBV2
clone size: NA
CDR3 DNA: TGTGCCAGCCCCTCAAATTTCACAGATACGCAGTATTTT
CDR3 protein: CASPSNFTDTQYF

D gene: NA
J gene: TRBJ1-5
V gene: TRBV12-3/TRBV12-4
clone size: NA
CDR3 DNA: TGTGCCAGCAGATCGGACGCCCAAGGGACCCAGCATTTT
CDR3 protein: CASRSDAQGTQHF

D gene: TRBD1
J gene: TRBJ2-1
V gene: TRBV20-1
clone size: NA
CDR3 DNA: TGCAGTGTGGACAGGGGGAAGTCAAGCTCCTACAATGAGCAGTTCTTC
CDR3 protein: CSVDRGKSSSYNEQFF

D gene: NA
J gene: TRBJ1-3
V gene: TRBV28
clone size: NA
CDR3 DNA: TGTGCCAGCAGTCAATCCCAGGGAGTCGGCTCTGGAAACACCATATATTTT
CDR3 protein: CASSQSQGVGSGNTIYF

D gene: NA
J gene: TRBJ1-5
V gene: TRBV21-1
clone size: NA
CDR3 DNA: TGTGCCAGCAGTCCCGATCAGCCCCAGCATTTT
CDR3 protein: CASSPDQPQHF

D gene: NA
J gene: TRBJ1-2
V gene: TRBV3-1
clone size: NA
CDR3 DNA: TGTGCCAGCAGCCAAGATCCACAGATTAGTGGCTACACCTTC
CDR3 protein: CASSQDPQISGYTF

D gene: TRBD2
J gene: TRBJ2-3
V gene: TRBV4-1
clone size: NA
CDR3 DNA: TGCGCCAGCAGCCCCCTCGGGAGGCTACGCACAGATACGCAGTATTTT
CDR3 protein: CASSPLGRLRTDTQYF

D gene: NA
J gene: TRBJ2-3
V gene: TRBV2
clone size: NA
CDR3 DNA: TGTGCCAGCAGTCGAGAGGCGGCCACAGATACGCAGTATTTT
CDR3 protein: CASSREAATDTQYF

D gene: TRBD2
J gene: TRBJ2-1
V gene: TRBV9
clone size: NA
CDR3 DNA: TGTGCCAGCAGCGCAACCGGGGGGGGGACCTACAATGAGCAGTTCTTC
CDR3 protein: CASSATGGGTYNEQFF

D gene: NA
J gene: TRBJ2-1
V gene: TRBV29-1
clone size: NA
CDR3 DNA: TGCAGCGTTCGTAAAACGGCGGCCCGATTCTACAATGAGCAGTTCTTC
CDR3 protein: CSVRKTAARFYNEQFF

D gene: NA
J gene: TRBJ1-2
V gene: TRBV15
clone size: NA
CDR3 DNA: TGTGCCACCAGCAGCTCAGACTTCGGACGCTACACCTTC
CDR3 protein: CATSSSDFGRYTF

D gene: TRBD2
J gene: TRBJ2-2
V gene: TRBV4-1
clone size: NA
CDR3 DNA: TGCGCCAGCAGCCAAGACCCGGGACTAGCGAACACCGGGGAGCTGTTTTTT
CDR3 protein: CASSQDPGLANTGELFF

D gene: NA
J gene: TRBJ1-5
V gene: TRBV12-3/TRBV12-4
clone size: NA
CDR3 DNA: TGTGCCAGCAGTATGGACAGTTATCAGCCCCAGCATTTT
CDR3 protein: CASSMDSYQPQHF

D gene: TRBD2
J gene: TRBJ2-2
V gene: TRBV15
clone size: NA
CDR3 DNA: TGTGCCACCAGCAGAGAAGCTAGCGGGAGATTTGACACCGGGGAGCTGTTTTTT
CDR3 protein: CATSREASGRFDTGELFF

D gene: NA
J gene: TRBJ1-2
V gene: TRBV28
clone size: NA
CDR3 DNA: TGTGCCAGCAGCCTCCGGGACTCGTCTAACTATGGCTACACCTTC
CDR3 protein: CASSLRDSSNYGYTF

D gene: NA
J gene: TRBJ2-7
V gene: TRBV29-1
clone size: NA
CDR3 DNA: TGCAGCGTAGTAGAGGGCCTGTACGAGCAGTACTTC
CDR3 protein: CSVVEGLYEQYF

D gene: NA
J gene: TRBJ1-2
V gene: TRBV4-1
clone size: NA
CDR3 DNA: TGCGCCAGCAGCCTAGAGGTTACTTATGGCTACACCTTC
CDR3 protein: CASSLEVTYGYTF

D gene: NA
J gene: TRBJ2-1
V gene: TRBV10-3
clone size: NA
CDR3 DNA: TGTGCCACCAGTGTCTACAATGAGCAGTTCTTC
CDR3 protein: CATSVYNEQFF

D gene: NA
J gene: TRBJ1-5
V gene: TRBV20-1
clone size: NA
CDR3 DNA: TGCAGTGCTAGGCGGGGGGAAGGCAATCAGCCCCAGCATTTT
CDR3 protein: CSARRGEGNQPQHF

D gene: NA
J gene: TRBJ1-1
V gene: TRBV29-1
clone size: NA
CDR3 DNA: TGCAGCGTTGAAGATCGGCAGATAGGGTACACTGAAGCTTTCTTT
CDR3 protein: CSVEDRQIGYTEAFF

D gene: TRBD2
J gene: TRBJ2-7
V gene: TRBV13
clone size: NA
CDR3 DNA: TGTGCCAGCAGCTTCCTAGCGGGAGGCCAGGTCTCCTACGAGCAGTACTTC
CDR3 protein: CASSFLAGGQVSYEQYF

D gene: NA
J gene: TRBJ1-2
V gene: TRBV5-4
clone size: NA
CDR3 DNA: TGTGCCAGCAGCTTGATGACAGAACTATCTTATCGTCGCACCTTC
CDR3 protein: CASSLMTELSYRRTF

D gene: TRBD1
J gene: TRBJ2-5
V gene: TRBV12-3/TRBV12-4
clone size: NA
CDR3 DNA: TGTGCCAGCAGTACCGGGACAGGGTACGAGACCCAGTACTTC
CDR3 protein: CASSTGTGYETQYF

D gene: NA
J gene: TRBJ1-1
V gene: TRBV5-1
clone size: NA
CDR3 DNA: TGCGCCAGCAGCCATGGTGTCGGAAACTTGAACACTGAAGCTTTCTTT
CDR3 protein: CASSHGVGNLNTEAFF

D gene: NA
J gene: TRBJ2-3
V gene: TRBV5-6
clone size: NA
CDR3 DNA: TGTGCCAGCAGCTTAGTTCAGGGACTCGTTGGATATTTT
CDR3 protein: CASSLVQGLVGYF

D gene: TRBD1
J gene: TRBJ2-7
V gene: TRBV7-2
clone size: once
CDR3 DNA: TGTGCCAGCAGACGCTCCTCCGGGACAGACTCCTACGAGCAGTACTTC
CDR3 protein: CASRRSSGTDSYEQYF